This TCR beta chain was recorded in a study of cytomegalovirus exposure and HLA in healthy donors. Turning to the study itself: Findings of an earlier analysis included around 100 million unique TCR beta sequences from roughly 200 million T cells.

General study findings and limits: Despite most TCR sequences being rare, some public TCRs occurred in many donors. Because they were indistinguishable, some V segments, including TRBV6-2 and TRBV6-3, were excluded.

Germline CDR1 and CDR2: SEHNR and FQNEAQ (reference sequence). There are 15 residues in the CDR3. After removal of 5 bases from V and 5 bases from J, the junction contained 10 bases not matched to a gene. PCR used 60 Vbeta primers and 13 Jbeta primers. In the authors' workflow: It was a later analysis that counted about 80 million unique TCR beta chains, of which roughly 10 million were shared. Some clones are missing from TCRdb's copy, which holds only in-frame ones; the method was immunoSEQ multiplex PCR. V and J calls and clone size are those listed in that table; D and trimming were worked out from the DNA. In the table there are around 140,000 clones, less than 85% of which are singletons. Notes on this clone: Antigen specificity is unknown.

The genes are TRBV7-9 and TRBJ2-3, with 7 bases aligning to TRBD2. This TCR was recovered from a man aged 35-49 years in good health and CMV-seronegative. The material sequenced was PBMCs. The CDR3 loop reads CASSPHGGEGDTQYF. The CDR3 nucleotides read TGTGCCAGCAGCCCACATGGGGGGGAAGGAGATACGCAGTATTTT.